This is a list of T cell receptor beta chains from one sample in a study of shared clonotypes between healthy human individuals. Repertoires were generated with immunoSEQ multiplex PCR, while TCRdb's copy carries only in-frame clones and drops some. This table has some 2,500,000 clones, roughly 93% appearing once. Sequencing was performed on naive CD4+ T cells from PBMCs. All receptors come from a man between 18 and 35 years old in good health. Some clones in this sample may be carry-over from other donors' samples. CDR3s include the opening cysteine and the closing phenylalanine or tryptophan. The order of the fields is D gene, J gene, V gene, clone size, CDR3 DNA, CDR3 protein. A D gene is named only where the DNA matches it firmly. Clone size is stated in some rows and not others, as once, few, many or a class when expanded.

-	TRBJ1-1	TRBV9	few	TGTGCCAGCAGCGTAGGTTCAGGAGGGACGAACACTGAAGCTTTCTTT	CASSVGSGGTNTEAFF
-	TRBJ2-1	TRBV7-3	-	TGTGCCAGCAGCTTAATGGGTCGGGGCAAGGCCTACAATGAGCAGTTCTTC	CASSLMGRGKAYNEQFF
TRBD1	TRBJ2-7	TRBV6-1	-	TGTGCCAGCAGTAACGGACAGGGCGAGTACTTC	CASSNGQGEYF
-	TRBJ1-3	TRBV28	-	TGTGCCAGCACCCTCGCGGGGGAACCCCCTGGAAACACCATATATTTT	CASTLAGEPPGNTIYF
-	TRBJ1-2	TRBV5-1	-	TGCGCCAGCAGACAGACAGGAGGATATGGCTACACCTTC	CASRQTGGYGYTF
-	TRBJ2-7	TRBV28	once	TGTGCCAGCAGTCTCCGGCAGTCGCTCCACGAGCAGTACTTC	CASSLRQSLHEQYF
TRBD1	TRBJ2-2	TRBV11-3	-	TGTGCCAGCAGCTTGGGACAGGGTGAGACCGGGGAGCTGTTTTTT	CASSLGQGETGELFF
-	TRBJ2-1	TRBV9	-	TGTGCCAGCACACGGACGGCAGCTTCTGGAGAGCAGTTCTTC	CASTRTAASGEQFF
-	TRBJ2-2	TRBV19	-	TGTGCCAGTAGTCTGGTGGAGAGGGACACCGGGGAGCTGTTTTTT	CASSLVERDTGELFF
TRBD2	TRBJ2-2	TRBV9	-	TGTGCCAGCAGCGTAGAGGGGACTAGCGGCACCGGGGAGCTGTTTTTT	CASSVEGTSGTGELFF
TRBD2	TRBJ2-1	TRBV19	-	TGTGCCAGTAGTATTCTGACTAGCGGGAGGGGGGAGCAGTTCTTC	CASSILTSGRGEQFF
TRBD1	TRBJ2-3	TRBV28	-	TGTGCCAGCAGGTCCGGGGACAGGGCAGGGACAGATACGCAGTATTTT	CASRSGDRAGTDTQYF
-	TRBJ1-5	TRBV7-2	-	TGTGCCACCGGACAGAATGGTCAGCCCCAGCATTTT	CATGQNGQPQHF
TRBD2	TRBJ2-3	TRBV6-5	-	TGTGCCAGCAGTTACTATAGCGGGAAGAGCACAGATACGCAGTATTTT	CASSYYSGKSTDTQYF
TRBD1	TRBJ2-7	TRBV9	-	TGTGCCAGCAGCCTTCCCGGGACAGGGGGCTACGAGCAGTACTTC	CASSLPGTGGYEQYF
-	TRBJ1-1	TRBV27	-	TGTGCCAGCAGCCTCGGAGCCCGCACTGAAGCTTTCTTT	CASSLGARTEAFF
TRBD1	TRBJ2-3	TRBV5-1	-	TGCGCCAGCAGCTCCGTCCCGGGACAGGGAGATACGCAGTATTTT	CASSSVPGQGDTQYF
-	TRBJ1-3	TRBV11-2	-	TGTGCCAGCAGCTTTTGGCCATCGAGGACGAACTCTGGAAACACCATATATTTT	CASSFWPSRTNSGNTIYF
TRBD2	TRBJ2-3	TRBV19	-	TGTGCCAGTAGTCCAGGACTAGCGGGCACAGATACGCAGTATTTT	CASSPGLAGTDTQYF
TRBD1	TRBJ1-5	TRBV7-2	-	TGTGCCAGCAGCTTGGAAAGACAGGGACATCAGCCCCAGCATTTT	CASSLERQGHQPQHF
-	TRBJ1-5	TRBV19	-	TGTGCCAGTAGTCAACGGGGAGGTCAGCCCCAGCATTTT	CASSQRGGQPQHF
-	TRBJ2-2	TRBV30	-	TGTGCCTGGAGCATGGACAACACCGGGGAGCTGTTTTTT	CAWSMDNTGELFF
TRBD2	TRBJ2-5	TRBV7-9	-	TGTGCCAGCAGCTGGGGGACTAGCGGGCGCCAAGAGACCCAGTACTTC	CASSWGTSGRQETQYF
-	TRBJ2-1	TRBV5-1	-	TGCGCCAGCAGCTTGGGGCTGGCTACCCCTCGAAATGAGCAGTTCTTC	CASSLGLATPRNEQFF
-	TRBJ2-5	TRBV19	-	TGTGCCAGTAGTATACGAGGAGAGACCCAGTACTTC	CASSIRGETQYF
-	TRBJ1-1	TRBV6-6	-	TGTGCCAGCAGTTACCACCCCCAGGGGTCTGGAGCTTTCTTT	CASSYHPQGSGAFF
TRBD1	TRBJ1-2	TRBV29-1	-	TGCAGCGTTGTGTCCTTGGGACAGGGCTATGGCTACACCTTC	CSVVSLGQGYGYTF
-	TRBJ2-1	TRBV5-4	-	TGTGCCAGCAGCTTCCAAGAGAATGAGCAGTTCTTC	CASSFQENEQFF
TRBD1	TRBJ1-4	TRBV30	-	TGTGCCTGGAGTACCACAAGACTTACAGGGGCCCGGGGTGATGAAAAACTGTTTTTT	CAWSTTRLTGARGDEKLFF
TRBD1	TRBJ1-2	TRBV25-1	once	TGTGCCAGCAGTGAAGGGACAGTCTACGGCTACACCTTC	CASSEGTVYGYTF
TRBD1	TRBJ2-7	TRBV27	-	TGTGCCAGCAGTCCCCGACAGGGGGCCTACGAGCAGTACTTC	CASSPRQGAYEQYF
-	TRBJ1-2	TRBV18	-	TGTGCCAGCTCACCAGAGCCAGGGGCCAGCTATGGCTACACCTTC	CASSPEPGASYGYTF